The 26 T cell receptor beta chains below all came from one sample that was sequenced in a study of identical twins. TCRdb reprocessed the 5' RACE reads with MiXCR, giving one entry per CDR3 protein. The table lists roughly 290,000 distinct CDR3 sequences, approximately 8.5% of them singletons, with 2.1% in the top ten. This same sample was also part of a study on yellow fever vaccine responses in identical twins.

The sample was memory (CD45RO+) T cells sorted from blood. All receptors come from a woman under 30 in good health.

This clonotype was detected only a few times. V usage is TRBV7-9 and J usage is TRBJ2-2; TRBD2 aligns across 7 bases. CDR1 and CDR2 from the germline V gene are SEHNR and FQNEAQ (reference sequence). V lost 8 bases and J lost 1; bases outside the gene matches: 13. There are 17 residues in the CDR3. The DNA of the CDR3 is TGTGCCAGCGACTCTAGTCGACGCGGGGGGAACACCGGGGAGCTGTTTTTT. It encodes CASDSSRRGGNTGELFF.

This clonotype was seen ten or more times. The chain joins TRBV5-6 to TRBJ1-4, with D tentatively TRBD1 (5 bases). V gave up 4 bases and J gave up 9 bases, with 13 bases separating them. The germline gives CDR1 SGHDT, CDR2 YYEEEE. This CDR3 contains 13 residues. This chain's CDR3 is CASSQGVDKKLFF. The CDR3 nucleotides read TGTGCCAGCAGCCAAGGGGTTGACAAAAAACTGTTTTTT.

The table lists this clonotype with many counts. The V call is TRBV7-9, the J call TRBJ2-3; 9 bases agree with TRBD2. The CDR3 loop spans 17 amino acids. The germline gives CDR1 SEHNR, CDR2 FQNEAQ (reference sequence). The ends lost 5 bases at V and 2 bases at J; junction bases unmatched: 11. The CDR3, as DNA: TGTGCCAGCAGCCCGCAGGGACTAGCCCGGGCCACAGATACGCAGTATTTT. This translates into CASSPQGLARATDTQYF. The complete variable domain, with remaining parts taken from reference TRBV7-9 and TRBJ2-3, reads DTGVSQNPRHKITKRGQNVTFRCDPISEHNRLYWYRQTLGQGPEFLTYFQNEAQLEKSRLLSDRFSAERPKGSFSTLEIQRTEQGDSAMYLCASSPQGLARATDTQYFGPGTRLTVL.

This clonotype was detected a few times. The chain has TRBV20-1 and TRBJ2-7; D is perhaps TRBD2 (6 bases). Per the germline V gene, CDR1 is DFQATT and CDR2 is SNEGSKA (reference sequence). This CDR3 is built from 12 residues. Trimming cost V 0 bases and J 7 bases, with 10 bases left between them. CDR3 coding DNA: TGCAGTGCTAGAGATGGGGGGAAGGAGCAGTACGTC. This sequence encodes CSARDGGKEQYV.

At least ten counts were recorded for this clonotype. This CDR3 reads CASGEGAGYGYTF. The CDR3 nucleotides read TGTGCCAGCGGCGAGGGGGCGGGGTATGGCTACACCTTC. The rearrangement uses TRBV2 and TRBJ1-2; 7 nucleotides align to TRBD1. This CDR3 has 13 residues. The ends lost 8 bases at V and 5 bases at J; junction bases unmatched: 8. Germline V CDR1 and CDR2: SNHLY, FYNNEI.

This clonotype was counted at least ten times. The rearrangement links TRBV29-1 to TRBJ2-1; tentatively, D is TRBD2 (5 bases). Trimming stripped 3 bases from V and 5 bases from J, with 23 bases between. Germline V gene lookup returns CDR1 SQVTM and CDR2 ANQGSEA. This CDR3 is 17 amino acids long. CDR3 amino acids: CSVEPQLLVRINNEQFF. CDR3 DNA sequence: TGCAGCGTTGAGCCCCAACTACTAGTACGTATAAACAATGAGCAGTTCTTC.

In the case of this clonotype: A much larger clone differs from this one at a single base, so this may be a read error. The chain combines TRBV3-1 with TRBJ2-7, with 7 bases that match TRBD2. Trimming at V came to 5 bases and at J to 0 bases, leaving 4 bases not matched to a gene. The CDR3 sequence is 14 residues long. Germline-derived CDR1 and CDR2 are LGHDT and YNNKEL (reference sequence). The DNA of the CDR3 is TGTGCCAGCAGCACACTAGCGAGCTCCTACGAGCAGTACTTC. Translated: CASSTLASSYEQYF.

This clonotype showed up many times. The V gene is TRBV10-3, the J gene TRBJ1-2, with D perhaps matching TRBD1 (5 bases). Trimming took off 11 bases at V and 2 bases at J, with 12 bases between the two ends. The CDR3 totals 12 residues. In germline, CDR1 is ENHRY, CDR2 SYGVKD. CDR3 loop: CAVHRDNYGYTF. In DNA, the CDR3 is TGTGCCGTACACCGGGACAACTATGGCTACACCTTC.

This chain uses TRBV15 with TRBJ1-3; TRBD1 agrees at 7 bases. CDR3 length equals 14 residues. Germline values: CDR1 LNHNV, CDR2 YYDKDF (reference sequence). The V and J ends lost 9 bases and 0 bases, in that order; junction bases with no gene match: 5. The CDR3: CATSGGTSGNTIYF. CDR3 coding DNA: TGTGCCACGTCAGGGGGGACCTCTGGAAACACCATATATTTT.

This clonotype was seen ten or more times. The CDR3 is CASSYDFPGGATEAFF. CDR3 sequence (DNA): TGTGCCAGCAGTTACGACTTCCCCGGGGGGGCCACTGAAGCTTTCTTT. This sequence joins TRBV6-5 and TRBJ1-1; D may be TRBD1 (6 bases). The CDR3 extends over 16 amino acids. Trimming took 2 bases from V and 4 from J, leaving 17 bases between them. CDR1 is MNHEY and CDR2 is SVGAGI in the germline V gene.

The V call is TRBV20-1, the J call TRBJ2-7, with no clear D. V shed 3 bases and J shed 5 bases, with 23 bases lying between them. CDR3 length equals 16 residues. The germline V gene encodes CDR1 DFQATT and CDR2 SNEGSKA (reference sequence). DNA for the CDR3: TGCAGTGCTAGTGCCTACCCTGGGGTTAGCCGGGACGAGCAGTACTTC. This gives the protein CSASAYPGVSRDEQYF.

This chain uses TRBV24-1 with TRBJ1-2; D is perhaps TRBD1 (6 bases). Germline V gene data show CDR1 as KGHDR and CDR2 as SFDVKD. V shed 7 bases and J shed 2 bases, with 19 bases lying between them. CDR3 length: 16 residues. The DNA of the CDR3 is TGTGCCACCAGCCCGACAGGCACACGACTCAACTATGGCTACACCTTC. This translates into CATSPTGTRLNYGYTF.

This chain connects TRBV5-6 to TRBJ2-6; 7 nucleotides align to TRBD1. The germline gives CDR1 SGHDT, CDR2 YYEEEE. CDR3 length equals 16 residues. V lost 4 bases to trimming and J lost 0 bases; unmatched junction nucleotides: 4. The CDR3 DNA sequence: TGTGCCAGCAGCGCAGGGGGTCTCTCTGGGGCCAACGTCCTGACTTTC. It is translated as CASSAGGLSGANVLTF.

This clonotype was recorded many times. J is TRBJ1-2 and V is TRBV6-5; maybe TRBD1 (6 bases). Germline V gene data show CDR1 as MNHEY and CDR2 as SVGAGI. This CDR3 comprises 13 residues. Trimming took off 7 bases at V and 2 bases at J, with 11 bases between the two ends. CDR3 residues: CASIRTDNYGYTF. The CDR3 bases are TGTGCCAGCATTAGGACAGACAACTATGGCTACACCTTC.

This clonotype has more than one count but fewer than ten. The chain links TRBV4-1 to TRBJ1-4, with D perhaps matching TRBD1 (6 bases). This CDR3 has 15 amino acids. The germline V and J ends were trimmed by 0 bases and 6 bases, with 11 bases remaining between them. CDR1 is MGHRA and CDR2 is YSYEKL in the germline V gene. CDR3 in DNA: TGCGCCAGCAGCCAAGAGGGGGCAATATATGAAAAACTGTTTTTT. Translating it yields CASSQEGAIYEKLFF.

This clonotype was observed a handful of times. J is TRBJ2-1 and V is TRBV3-1; tentative D call: TRBD2 (6 bases). Germline assignment: CDR1 LGHDT and CDR2 YNNKEL (reference sequence). The CDR3 is 15 residues long. V shed 2 bases and J shed 7 bases, with 15 bases lying between them. The CDR3: CASSQRTSSQNEQFF. CDR3 nucleotides: TGTGCCAGCAGCCAACGTACTAGCAGCCAGAATGAGCAGTTCTTC.

The chain carries TRBV29-1 and TRBJ1-2; 7 nucleotides agree with TRBD1. The length of the CDR3 is 12 residues. With V trimmed by 4 bases and J by 3 bases, 2 bases remained unmatched. The germline CDR1 and CDR2 sequences are SQVTM and ANQGSEA. The CDR3 sequence is CSVGDSHYGYTF. CDR3 DNA sequence: TGCAGCGTTGGGGACAGCCACTATGGCTACACCTTC.

The J gene is TRBJ1-4, the V gene TRBV12-3 or TRBV12-4; D is unclear. V dropped 6 bases and J dropped 3 bases, with 5 bases sitting between them. There are 12 residues in the CDR3. CDR3: CASSGSNEKLFF. DNA for the CDR3: TGTGCCAGCAGCGGGTCTAATGAAAAACTGTTTTTT.

As for this clonotype: This may arise from a read error, as a much more abundant clone is one base away. The chain links TRBV20-1 to TRBJ2-3, with D possibly TRBD1 on 5 matching bases. The CDR3 extends over 15 amino acids. CDR1 and CDR2 from the germline V gene are DFQATT and SNEGSKA (reference sequence). V lost 3 bases and J lost 2, with 15 bases in between. The CDR3 bases are TGCAGTGCTAGCCGGACATGGGAAATCACAGATACGCAGTATTTT. It yields the protein CSASRTWEITDTQYF.

This clonotype was counted a few times. The chain links TRBV7-3 to TRBJ1-1, with a weak D call TRBD1 (5 bases). Trimming stripped 5 bases from V and 8 bases from J, with 12 bases between. CDR3 length equals 12 residues. CDR1 is SGHTA, CDR2 FQGTGA, per germline. DNA for the CDR3: TGTGCCAGCAGCCCACGGGGACGGGAAGCTTTCTTT. Protein: CASSPRGREAFF. Full variable domain (outside the CDR3, taken from reference TRBV7-3 and TRBJ1-1): GAGVSQTPSNKVTEKGKYVELRCDPISGHTALYWYRQSLGQGPEFLIYFQGTGAADDSGLPNDRFFAVRPEGSVSTLKIQRTERGDSAVYLCASSPRGREAFFGQGTRLTVV.

There are many counts of this clonotype. The V gene is TRBV2, the J gene TRBJ2-5; 7 bases are a match to TRBD2. The CDR3 consists of 12 residues. Germline V gives CDR1 SNHLY, CDR2 FYNNEI. After removal of 8 bases from V and 5 bases from J, the junction contained 5 bases not matched to a gene. The CDR3 nucleotides read TGTGCCAGCGGGAGGGGTGCGGAGACCCAGTACTTC. This encodes CASGRGAETQYF.

This clonotype has ten or more counts. The chain uses TRBV29-1 and TRBJ1-1; tentative D call: TRBD1 (6 bases). This CDR3 has 14 amino acids. Per germline, CDR1 SQVTM and CDR2 ANQGSEA. The germline V and J ends were trimmed by 7 bases and 2 bases, with 17 bases remaining between them. CDR3 residues: CSARSGTSNTEAFF. Written as DNA, the CDR3 is TGCAGCGCCCGATCCGGGACAAGCAACACTGAAGCTTTCTTT.

V usage is TRBV24-1 and J usage is TRBJ2-3; 12 bases are a match to TRBD1. With 5 bases clipped from V and 4 bases from J, the junction kept 6 bases outside the gene matches. The CDR3 has 16 amino acids. Germline CDR1 is KGHDR and CDR2 is SFDVKD. The CDR3 DNA follows: TGTGCCACCAGTGCGGGACAGGGGGCTAGCGCAGATACGCAGTATTTT. Protein: CATSAGQGASADTQYF.

This chain uses TRBV18 with TRBJ2-1; 8 bases line up with TRBD2. The CDR3 is made up of 15 amino acids. V shed 8 bases and J 8 bases; nucleotides not matched to a gene: 14. Germline assignment: CDR1 KGHSH and CDR2 LQKENI. In DNA form, the CDR3 reads TGTGCCAGCACGAGATCCGGGACTAGAGGATATGAGCAGTTCTTC. It yields the protein CASTRSGTRGYEQFF.

This clonotype has ten or more counts. The chain recombines TRBV7-2 with TRBJ1-5; possibly TRBD1 for D (5 bases). The V gene's germline CDR1 is SGHTA and CDR2 FQGNSA. This CDR3 region has 14 residues. Between the trimmed V and J ends, which lost 1 base and 4 bases, there was a span of 8 bases. In nucleotides, the CDR3 is TGTGCCAGCAGCTTAGGAAAGGGGAATCAGCCCCAGCATTTT. It codes for CASSLGKGNQPQHF. Full variable domain (remainder filled in from reference TRBV7-2 and TRBJ1-5): GAGVSQSPSNKVTEKGKDVELRCDPISGHTALYWYRQSLGQGLEFLIYFQGNSAPDKSGLPSDRFSAERTGGSVSTLTIQRTQQEDSAVYLCASSLGKGNQPQHFGDGTRLSIL.

This clonotype was detected many times. V gene TRBV7-2 combines with J gene TRBJ1-3; D gene uncertain. The CDR3 totals 13 residues. The ends were cut back, 2 bases at V and 4 bases at J, with 6 bases in the middle. The germline V gene has CDR1 SGHTA and CDR2 FQGNSA. CDR3 nucleotide sequence: TGTGCCAGCAGCTTATCCTGGGGAAACACCATATATTTT. It codes for CASSLSWGNTIYF. The full variable domain, rest sourced from reference TRBV7-2 and TRBJ1-3, is GAGVSQSPSNKVTEKGKDVELRCDPISGHTALYWYRQSLGQGLEFLIYFQGNSAPDKSGLPSDRFSAERTGGSVSTLTIQRTQQEDSAVYLCASSLSWGNTIYFGEGSWLTVV.